This is a list of T cell receptor beta chains from one sample in a study of chemoradiotherapy in HPV16-positive cancers. Generated by immunoSEQ multiplex PCR, the TCRdb table keeps only in-frame clones and is missing some. The top ten hold 2.6% of the sample, which has fewer than 25,000 clones, 73% seen once. Sample collection occurred from a patient who underwent chemoradiotherapy. Receptors originate from a human donor with HPV-associated anogenital cancer. Each CDR3 is given with its conserved first and last residue. The order of the fields is J gene, D gene, clone size, V gene, CDR3 DNA, CDR3 protein. The D gene is left open where the match is weak. Where a row states a size, it is once, few, many or the class of an expanded clone; other rows omit it.

TRBJ2-1	NA	NA	TRBV29-1	TGCAGCGTTGAGCGGACGGGCTACAATGAGCAGTTCTTC	CSVERTGYNEQFF
TRBJ2-2	TRBD2	once	TRBV29-1	TGCAGCGTTCGACTAGCGGGAGAGCACACCGGGGAGCTGTTTTTT	CSVRLAGEHTGELFF
TRBJ2-5	TRBD2	once	TRBV11-2	TGTGCCAGCAGCTTTCGACGCGGGGGGGCCGCGGAGACCCAGTACTTC	CASSFRRGGAAETQYF
TRBJ1-5	NA	NA	TRBV6-6	TGTGCCAGCAACCCCGCGGACAGACACAATCAGCCCCAGCATTTT	CASNPADRHNQPQHF
TRBJ2-1	TRBD2	NA	TRBV11-2	TGTGCCAGCAGCCCCCGCGTAGCGGGAGTCGTGAATGAGCAGTTCTTC	CASSPRVAGVVNEQFF
TRBJ2-7	TRBD2	NA	TRBV27	TGTGCCAGCAGTTTCTTACCCCCGGGAGGGCACGAGCAGTACTTC	CASSFLPPGGHEQYF
TRBJ2-5	TRBD1	NA	TRBV28	TGTGCCAGCAGTTCCACAGGGGTCACAGAGACCCAGTACTTC	CASSSTGVTETQYF
TRBJ2-7	NA	few	TRBV4-3	TGCGCCAGCAGCCAAGATTGGCAGGGCTACGAGCAGTACTTC	CASSQDWQGYEQYF
TRBJ1-2	TRBD1	NA	TRBV7-9	TGTGCCAGCAGCTCAACCGGGACAGGGGGGAGCCATGGCTACACCTTC	CASSSTGTGGSHGYTF
TRBJ2-1	TRBD2	NA	TRBV7-2	TGTGCCAGCAGCTTAGGGTGGGAGGGCTACAATGAGCAGTTCTTC	CASSLGWEGYNEQFF